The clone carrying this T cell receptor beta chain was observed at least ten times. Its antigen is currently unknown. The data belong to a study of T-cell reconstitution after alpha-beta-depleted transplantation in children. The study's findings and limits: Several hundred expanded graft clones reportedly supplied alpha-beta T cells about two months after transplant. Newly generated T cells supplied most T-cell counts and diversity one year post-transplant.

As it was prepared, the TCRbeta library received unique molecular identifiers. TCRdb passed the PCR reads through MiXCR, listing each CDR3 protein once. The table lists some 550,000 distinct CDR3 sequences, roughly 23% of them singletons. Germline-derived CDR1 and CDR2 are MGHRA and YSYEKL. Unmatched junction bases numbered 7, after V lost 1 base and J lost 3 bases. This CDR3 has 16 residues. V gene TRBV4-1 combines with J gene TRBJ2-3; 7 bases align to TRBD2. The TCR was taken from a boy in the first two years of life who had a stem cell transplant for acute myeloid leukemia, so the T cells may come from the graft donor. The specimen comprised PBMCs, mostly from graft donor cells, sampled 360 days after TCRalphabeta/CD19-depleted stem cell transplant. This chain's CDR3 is CASSQAEPRGTDTQYF. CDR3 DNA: TGCGCCAGCAGCCAAGCTGAGCCGCGGGGGACAGATACGCAGTATTTT.